Listed below are T cell receptor beta chains from one sample, sequenced in a study of cytomegalovirus exposure and HLA in healthy donors. Repertoires were generated with immunoSEQ multiplex PCR, while TCRdb's copy carries only in-frame clones and drops some. In the table there are about 150,000 clones, approximately 80% of which are singletons. The sample consisted of PBMCs. All receptors derive from a male donor in good health and CMV-seropositive. Each CDR3 is given without its conserved first and last residue.

>TRBV5-1|TRBJ2-7
ASTGLASHEQY
>TRBV27|TRBJ1-4
ASSFAAGGQKLF
>TRBV6-1|TRBJ2-7
ASSESLAGANYEQY
>TRBV28|TRBJ2-2
ASGGHGQGNTGELF
>TRBV7-2|TRBJ2-5
ASSVRAYEAQY
>TRBV7-9|TRBJ2-1
ASSLARLADNEQF
>TRBV5-1|TRBJ1-3
ASSLSGVSGNTIY
>TRBV11-1|TRBJ1-6
ASSLEAVSSYNSPLH
>TRBV29-1|TRBJ2-4
SVEGGGNIQY
>TRBV6-1|TRBJ1-3
ASSRGPGNTIY
>TRBV5-1|TRBJ2-7
ASSPVASQYEQY